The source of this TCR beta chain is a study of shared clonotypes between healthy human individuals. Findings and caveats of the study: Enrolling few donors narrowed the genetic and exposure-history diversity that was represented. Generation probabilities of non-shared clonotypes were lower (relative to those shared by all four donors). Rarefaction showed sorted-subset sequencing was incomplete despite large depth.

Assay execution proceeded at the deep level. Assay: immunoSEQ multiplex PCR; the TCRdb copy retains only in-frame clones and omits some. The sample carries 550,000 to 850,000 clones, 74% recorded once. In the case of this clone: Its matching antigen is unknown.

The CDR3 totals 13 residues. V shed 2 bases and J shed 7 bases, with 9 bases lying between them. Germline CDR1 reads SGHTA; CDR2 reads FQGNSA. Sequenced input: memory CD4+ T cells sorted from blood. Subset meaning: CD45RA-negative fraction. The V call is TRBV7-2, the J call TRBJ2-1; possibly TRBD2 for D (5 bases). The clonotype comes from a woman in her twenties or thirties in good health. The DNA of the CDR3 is TGTGCCAGCAGCTTAACTAGAGTAAATGAGCAGTTCTTC. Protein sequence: CASSLTRVNEQFF.